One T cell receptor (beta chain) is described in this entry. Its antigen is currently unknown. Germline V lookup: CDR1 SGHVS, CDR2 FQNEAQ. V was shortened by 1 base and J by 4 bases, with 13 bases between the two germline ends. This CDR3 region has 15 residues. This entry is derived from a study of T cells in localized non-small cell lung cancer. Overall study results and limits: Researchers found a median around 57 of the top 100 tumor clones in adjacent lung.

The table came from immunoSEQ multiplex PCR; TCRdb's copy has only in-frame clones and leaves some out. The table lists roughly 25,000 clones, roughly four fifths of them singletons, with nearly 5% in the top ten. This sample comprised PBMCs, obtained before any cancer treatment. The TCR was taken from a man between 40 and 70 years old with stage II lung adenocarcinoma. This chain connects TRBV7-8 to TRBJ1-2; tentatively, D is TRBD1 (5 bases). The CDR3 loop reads CASSLVGVLGYGYTF. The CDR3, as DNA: TGTGCCAGCAGCTTAGTGGGGGTGCTAGGCTATGGCTACACCTTC. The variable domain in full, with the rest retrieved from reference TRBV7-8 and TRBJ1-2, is GAGVSQSPRYKVAKRGQDVALRCDPISGHVSLFWYQQALGQGPEFLTYFQNEAQLDKSGLPSDRFFAERPEGSVSTLKIQRTQQEDSAVYLCASSLVGVLGYGYTFGSGTRLTVV.